This T cell receptor beta chain was sequenced in a study of blood T cell repertoires in COVID-19 (dated by TCRdb to the early 2020s). Context from the whole study: Samples from collaborators originated in the United States, Italy and Spain and spanned both the acute and convalescent phases of COVID-19. Samples were obtained from the ongoing ImmuneRACE study (first 160 participants) and from over 1,000 subjects provided by 6 global collaborators. Where available, HLA class I and class II types were taken from metadata supplied by the sample provider and were not determined by assay-based typing. The prospective study material was composed of cDNA or gDNA derived from T cells, B-cell-depleted T cells, or PBMCs. The repertoires were released in a freely available public database intended as a resource for research on the immune response to SARS-CoV-2. A de-identified subject ID, COVID-19 status, age in years and sex were almost always included in the sample metadata. The dataset comprised deeply sampled blood TCRbeta repertoires from subjects exposed to, actively infected with, or recovered from COVID-19. What the research found in general, with its limitations: The quantity of clinical and demographic metadata differed by source and by participant and was supplied without curation.

Note on this clone: Its antigen is still unknown. It has no much larger one-base neighbor in the sample; base qualities were not kept.

In Seattle, one collaborating source enrolled patients while the infection was active and tracked those patients longitudinally over the course of disease. Collaborating institutions collected whole blood in K2EDTA tubes following their own protocols. For TCRbeta analysis, collaborators shipped samples as frozen whole blood, isolated PBMCs, or DNA extracted from either of those sample types. TCRbeta CDR3 regions were amplified from genomic DNA by means of the immunoSEQ Assay, a bias-controlled multiplex PCR. The source study handled its data this way. The number of nucleated cells in each sample was estimated from the amplification of reference gene primers within the assay. To quantify the absolute abundance of each unique TCRbeta CDR3 rearrangement, sequence reads were collapsed and filtered. For each sample, productive Simpson clonality was calculated as the square root of Simpson's diversity index across productive rearrangements. The immuneACCESS repertoire file appears here via TCRdb, limited to in-frame rearrangements. These files lack a portion of the clones; in checked studies, under half of the deficit traces to unresolved V genes, and the cause of the others is not known. The V and J calls and clone size are taken from that table; D and trimming were inferred from the DNA. In this sample the table shows 150,000 to 200,000 clones, 85% to 90% of which occur a single time. Around a sixth of the sample is in the top ten clones.

CDR3 length: 14 amino acids, cysteine to phenylalanine. The DNA shown is the 42-base CDR3, in frame from base 1. In the germline V gene (reference sequence), CDR1 corresponds to LNHDA and CDR2 to SQIVND. V is shortened by 5 bases, J by 4 bases, and the region joining them spans 14 bases. Specimen: peripheral blood. The TCR sequence derives from a person aged 65 to 79 with COVID-19, enrolled during active disease. Recombination joined TRBV19 with TRBJ1-1, with TRBD1 as a weak D call on 5 bases. The CDR3 protein is CASSHAGEGTEAFF. The nucleotide sequence is given as TGTGCCAGTAGTCACGCGGGGGAGGGCACTGAAGCTTTCTTT.